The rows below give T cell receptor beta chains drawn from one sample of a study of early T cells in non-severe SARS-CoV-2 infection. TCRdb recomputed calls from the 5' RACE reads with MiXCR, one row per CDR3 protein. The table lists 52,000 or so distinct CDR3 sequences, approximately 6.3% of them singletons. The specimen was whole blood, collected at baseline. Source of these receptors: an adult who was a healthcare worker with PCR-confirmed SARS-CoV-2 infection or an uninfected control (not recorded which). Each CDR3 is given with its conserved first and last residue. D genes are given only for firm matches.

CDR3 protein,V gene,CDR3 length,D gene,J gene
CAWSFRNQPQHF,TRBV30,12,-,TRBJ1-5
CASSFLLGNTEAFF,TRBV7-6,14,-,TRBJ1-1
CASSPQEAVLGTQYF,TRBV7-2,15,-,TRBJ2-5
CASSSSRTGLGGQYF,TRBV7-6,15,TRBD1,TRBJ2-7
CASSQEHRTGIYNEQFF,TRBV4-1,17,TRBD1,TRBJ2-1
CASSFDISYQPQHF,TRBV7-2,14,-,TRBJ1-5
CASSPHPGDRGWELFF,TRBV5-5,16,TRBD1,TRBJ2-2
CASRSPVLRGQLSGNTIYF,TRBV12-2,19,-,TRBJ1-3
CASSLYPGGNYGYTF,TRBV27,15,TRBD1,TRBJ1-2
CASSSTSGGVHEQFF,TRBV11-3,15,TRBD2,TRBJ2-1
CASSLALGGEAFF,TRBV12-3/TRBV12-4,13,-,TRBJ1-1
CASSLATSGAHEQYF,TRBV7-2,15,TRBD2,TRBJ2-7
CASSFGTSGSYEQYF,TRBV7-2,15,TRBD2,TRBJ2-7
CASSSRGFYNEQFF,TRBV28,14,-,TRBJ2-1
CASSLRWAAGANVLTF,TRBV7-3,16,-,TRBJ2-6
CASSTANYGYTF,TRBV28,12,-,TRBJ1-2
CASSQAMTGTGPYQPQHF,TRBV4-2,18,TRBD1,TRBJ1-5
CASSQEPGQLGNTIYF,TRBV4-3,16,TRBD1,TRBJ1-3
CASSLIPQTPEAFF,TRBV7-9,14,-,TRBJ1-1
CASSSFAGDRNQPQHF,TRBV28,16,TRBD1,TRBJ1-5
CAICPDSPTTNEKLFF,TRBV6-1,16,-,TRBJ1-4
CASRDPGDSYEQYF,TRBV28,14,TRBD1,TRBJ2-7
CASSLWERDNEQFF,TRBV28,14,-,TRBJ2-1
CASRQGFNQPQHF,TRBV6-1,13,-,TRBJ1-5
CASSFQPLNQETQYF,TRBV12-3/TRBV12-4,15,-,TRBJ2-5